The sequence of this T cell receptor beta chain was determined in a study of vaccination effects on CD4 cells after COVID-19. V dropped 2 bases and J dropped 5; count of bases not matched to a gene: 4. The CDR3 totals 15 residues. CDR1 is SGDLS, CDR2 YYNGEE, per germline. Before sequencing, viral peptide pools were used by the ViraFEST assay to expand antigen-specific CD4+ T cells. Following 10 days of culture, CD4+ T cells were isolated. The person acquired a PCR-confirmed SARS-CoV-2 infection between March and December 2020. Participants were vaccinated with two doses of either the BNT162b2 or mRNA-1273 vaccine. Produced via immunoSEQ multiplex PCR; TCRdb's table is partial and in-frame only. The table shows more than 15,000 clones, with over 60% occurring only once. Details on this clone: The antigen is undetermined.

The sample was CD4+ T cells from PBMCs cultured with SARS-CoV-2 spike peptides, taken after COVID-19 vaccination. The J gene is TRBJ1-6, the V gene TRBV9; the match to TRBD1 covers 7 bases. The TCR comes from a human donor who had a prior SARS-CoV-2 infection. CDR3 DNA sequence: TGTGCCAGCAGCGTGGGACAGCAACATAATTCACCCCTCCACTTT. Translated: CASSVGQQHNSPLHF.